The 10 T cell receptor beta chains below come from one sample, sequenced in a study of CD8+CD57+ T cells in acquired aplastic anemia. The template for TCR beta VDJ and CDR3 sequence profiling was genomic DNA. TCRdb called the reads again in MiXCR, with one record for every CDR3 protein. The repertoire includes about 160,000 distinct CDR3 sequences, less than 60% of them detected once, and about 2.8% sits in the top ten. Only patients with CD8+CD57+ cell expansion on flow cytometry were chosen for sequencing. Sequencing was carried out using sorted CD4+, CD8+, or CD8+CD57+ T cells (not recorded which) from PBMCs. The receptors here all came from a human donor with aplastic anemia.

This chain joins TRBV6-1 and TRBJ2-3, with 12 bases matching TRBD2. The CDR3 has 14 residues. Germline CDR1 is MNHNS and CDR2 is SASEGT. With 7 bases clipped from V and 11 bases from J, the junction kept 10 bases outside the gene matches. CDR3 coding DNA: TGTGCCAGCAACGGACTAGCGGGGAGTGAGAAGCAGTATTTT. Translating gives CASNGLAGSEKQYF.

This clonotype has a single count. This rearrangement joins TRBV5-1 to TRBJ1-1; no definite D call. This CDR3 spans 16 amino acids. Germline V CDR1 and CDR2: SGHRS, YFSETQ. Trimming shortened V by 4 bases and J by 5 bases, and 21 bases separated the two germline ends. CDR3 amino acids: CASSPGWSGGNTEAFF. DNA for the CDR3: TGCGCCAGCAGCCCCGGGTGGTCGGGAGGTAATACTGAAGCTTTCTTT.

This clonotype was found many times. The chain joins TRBV24-1 to TRBJ1-2, with a tentative D call TRBD1 (5 bases). The ends were cut back, 6 bases at V and 11 bases at J, with 15 bases in the middle. This CDR3 contains 12 residues. Looked up from germline, CDR1 is KGHDR and CDR2 is SFDVKD. In DNA, the CDR3 is TGTGCCACCAGTCTTGGGGGAAGGATGTACACCTTC. Residues: CATSLGGRMYTF.

The chain links TRBV10-3 to TRBJ2-7; TRBD1 matches 10 bases. The CDR3 runs 15 residues. The V and J ends lost 10 bases and 2 bases, in that order; junction bases with no gene match: 11. CDR1 and CDR2 (germline): ENHRY, SYGVKD. The CDR3 nucleotides read TGTGCCAGCAGCGCGACGGGACAGGGGACCTACGAGCAGTACTTC. Translating it yields CASSATGQGTYEQYF.

The chain couples TRBV29-1 to TRBJ1-1; D unresolved. Deletions cut 7 bases from V and 9 bases from J, with 15 bases between. This CDR3 has 11 amino acids. Looked up from germline, CDR1 is SQVTM and CDR2 is ANQGSEA. Here the CDR3 reads CSAAMDEKAFF. CDR3 nucleotide sequence: TGCAGCGCCGCAATGGACGAAAAAGCTTTCTTT.

This clonotype has only a few counts. This chain uses TRBV18 with TRBJ2-3; no reliable D call. Per the germline V gene, CDR1 is KGHSH and CDR2 is LQKENI. Trimming stripped 3 bases from V and 4 bases from J, with 11 bases between. There are 14 residues in the CDR3. The chain's CDR3 is CASSPALRADTQYF. For the CDR3, the DNA is TGTGCCAGCTCACCGGCCCTTAGGGCAGATACGCAGTATTTT.

This clonotype has a handful of counts. The V and J genes are TRBV28 and TRBJ2-1; 10 nucleotides agree with TRBD2. CDR1 and CDR2 from the germline V gene are MDHEN and SYDVKM. There are 19 residues in the CDR3. V was clipped by 2 bases and J by 9 bases; unmatched bases: 19. CDR3 DNA: TGTGCCAGCAGTTTACCCCCCACGGCTAGCGGGAGTACCAGGAGTGAGCAGTTCTTC. Protein: CASSLPPTASGSTRSEQFF.

The chain links TRBV7-2 to TRBJ2-1; no clear D gene. The ends were cut back, 8 bases at V and 7 bases at J, with 15 bases in the middle. Germline assignment: CDR1 SGHTA and CDR2 FQGNSA. The CDR3 totals 13 residues. The CDR3 region is CASSPRFENEQFF. The CDR3 DNA is TGTGCCAGCTCCCCCCGGTTTGAGAATGAGCAGTTCTTC.

The chain links TRBV9 to TRBJ2-4; either TRBD1 or TRBD2 may fit D (6 bases each). Germline V gives CDR1 SGDLS, CDR2 YYNGEE. V lost 4 bases and J 9 bases, leaving 20 bases between the germline ends. The CDR3 extends over 15 amino acids. DNA for the CDR3: TGTGCCAGCAGCCCAGAGGGGGGAATGGGAAGCATTCAGTACTTC. Translation: CASSPEGGMGSIQYF.

The genes are TRBV25-1 and TRBJ2-7; unclear D gene. Germline CDR1 reads MGHDK; CDR2 reads SYGVNS. V shed 7 bases and J shed 1 base, with 11 bases lying between them. CDR3 length equals 13 residues. Here the CDR3 reads CASTRLGSYEQYF. In nucleotides, the CDR3 is TGTGCCAGCACCCGCTTGGGGTCCTACGAGCAGTACTTC.